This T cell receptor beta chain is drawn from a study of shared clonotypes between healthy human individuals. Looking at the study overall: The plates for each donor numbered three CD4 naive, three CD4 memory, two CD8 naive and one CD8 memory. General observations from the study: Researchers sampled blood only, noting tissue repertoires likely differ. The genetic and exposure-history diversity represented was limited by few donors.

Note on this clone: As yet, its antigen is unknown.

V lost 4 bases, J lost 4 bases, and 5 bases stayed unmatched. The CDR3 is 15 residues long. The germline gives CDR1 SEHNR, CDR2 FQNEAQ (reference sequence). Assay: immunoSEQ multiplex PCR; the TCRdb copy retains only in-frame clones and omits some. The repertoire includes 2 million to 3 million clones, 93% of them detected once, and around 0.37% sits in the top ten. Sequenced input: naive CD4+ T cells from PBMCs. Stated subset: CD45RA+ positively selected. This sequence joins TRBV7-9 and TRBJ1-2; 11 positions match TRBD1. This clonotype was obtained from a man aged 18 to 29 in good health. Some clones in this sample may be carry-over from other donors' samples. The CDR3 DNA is TGTGCCAGCAGCTCTGGACAGGGGGCTGTCTATGGCTACACCTTC. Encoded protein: CASSSGQGAVYGYTF. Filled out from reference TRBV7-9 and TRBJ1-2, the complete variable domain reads DTGVSQNPRHKITKRGQNVTFRCDPISEHNRLYWYRQTLGQGPEFLTYFQNEAQLEKSRLLSDRFSAERPKGSFSTLEIQRTEQGDSAMYLCASSSGQGAVYGYTFGSGTRLTVV.